The next 8 T cell receptor beta chains were all read from a single sample in a study of monozygotic twins with inflammatory bowel disease. For each CDR3 protein, TCRdb gives one entry from its re-call of the 5' RACE reads, without DNA. Its clone listing holds about 160,000 distinct CDR3 sequences. The sample taken for sequencing was blood. These receptor sequences come from a human donor with ulcerative colitis or Crohn's disease, or a healthy co-twin of an affected twin (not recorded which).

The CDR3 sequence is CASSPELGNTEAFF. The V gene is TRBV5-1, the J gene TRBJ1-1. The CDR3 covers 14 residues. CDR1 and CDR2 from the germline V gene are SGHRS and YFSETQ.

The chain joins TRBV7-9 to TRBJ2-5; the TCRdb call, TRBD1, lacks DNA for checking. CDR3 length: 14 amino acids. Per the germline V gene, CDR1 is SEHNR and CDR2 is FQNEAQ (reference sequence). CDR3 sequence reads: CASSPGSDQETQYF. Supplemented by reference TRBV7-9 and TRBJ2-5, the full variable domain reads DTGVSQNPRHKITKRGQNVTFRCDPISEHNRLYWYRQTLGQGPEFLTYFQNEAQLEKSRLLSDRFSAERPKGSFSTLEIQRTEQGDSAMYLCASSPGSDQETQYFGPGTRLLVL.

The chain employs TRBV18 and TRBJ2-5. CDR1 is KGHSH and CDR2 is LQKENI in the germline V gene. The CDR3 extends over 13 amino acids. The CDR3 reads CASSQQGEETQYF.

The chain joins TRBV4-1 to TRBJ2-1; TCRdb selects TRBD2, and the lack of DNA leaves this call unchecked. This CDR3 spans 15 amino acids. Germline assignment: CDR1 MGHRA and CDR2 YSYEKL. The CDR3: CASSQGAGSYNEQFF.

The V and J genes are TRBV7-2 and TRBJ2-7; there is no DNA to check the TCRdb D call of TRBD1. Germline CDR1 and CDR2: SGHTA and FQGNSA. This CDR3 has 16 amino acids. This CDR3 reads CASSLTGAGLLREQYF.

This rearrangement joins TRBV5-1 to TRBJ2-2. CDR1 SGHRS and CDR2 YFSETQ come from the germline V gene. There are 13 residues in the CDR3. This chain's CDR3 is CASSLDVTGELFF.

The chain combines TRBV6-2 or TRBV6-3 with TRBJ1-6. The CDR3 runs 13 residues. Germline CDR1 is MNHEY and CDR2 is SVGEGT. This CDR3 is CASRWIDNSPLHF.

The chain recombines TRBV4-2 with TRBJ2-7; TCRdb proposes TRBD1, but this gene call is untestable without DNA. This CDR3 comprises 17 residues. CDR1 LGHNA and CDR2 YNFKEQ come from the germline V gene. The CDR3 sequence is CASSQYGPGHSSYEQYF.